These T cell receptor beta chains were read from a single sample in a study of CD8+ T cells in alopecia areata. The protocol was immunoSEQ multiplex PCR, while the TCRdb copy is restricted to in-frame clones and leaves out a portion. The sample has some 200,000 clones; 45% to 65% are singletons. Material: CD4+ T cells sorted from blood, obtained at week 4, from a patient treated with tofacitinib. These receptors originate from a human donor with alopecia areata. CDR3s include the opening cysteine and the closing phenylalanine or tryptophan. A D gene is named only where the DNA matches it firmly. Rows give clone size only sometimes, using once, few, many, or a class for an expanded clone.

abundance,j_gene,v_gene,d_gene,CDR3aa,CDR3nt
NA,TRBJ1-1,TRBV5-1,TRBD1,CASSSGQGDTEAFF,TGCGCCAGCAGCTCCGGACAGGGAGACACTGAAGCTTTCTTT
few,TRBJ2-7,TRBV29-1,NA,CSVEAGESTRGYEQYF,TGCAGCGTTGAAGCGGGCGAGTCCACGAGGGGTTACGAGCAGTACTTC
NA,TRBJ2-1,TRBV5-6,TRBD2,CASSRNPGLAENNEQFF,TGTGCCAGCAGCAGAAATCCGGGACTAGCGGAAAACAATGAGCAGTTCTTC
NA,TRBJ1-3,TRBV27,NA,CASRAGGGSGNTIYF,TGTGCCAGCAGGGCGGGGGGAGGCTCTGGAAACACCATATATTTT
once,TRBJ2-7,TRBV5-6,NA,CASSLGLNYEQYF,TGTGCCAGCAGCTTGGGACTGAACTACGAGCAGTACTTC
NA,TRBJ2-7,TRBV23-1,TRBD1,CASSSPTGNEQYF,TGCGCCAGCAGCTCACCGACAGGGAACGAGCAGTACTTC
NA,TRBJ2-5,TRBV7-9,NA,CASSPTPGGTRWETQYF,TGTGCCAGCAGCCCCACCCCGGGCGGAACTCGGTGGGAGACCCAGTACTTC
few,TRBJ1-4,TRBV2,NA,CASGEGLNEKLFF,TGTGCCAGCGGGGAAGGGCTGAATGAAAAACTGTTTTTT
NA,TRBJ1-1,TRBV9,TRBD1,CASSVRTGRDTEAFF,TGTGCCAGCAGCGTCCGGACAGGGCGGGACACTGAAGCTTTCTTT
few,TRBJ2-6,TRBV30,NA,CAWTTSGANVLTF,TGTGCCTGGACCACTTCTGGGGCCAACGTCCTGACTTTC
NA,TRBJ2-1,TRBV9,TRBD1,CASSVAQDRDHNEQFF,TGTGCCAGCAGCGTAGCTCAAGACAGGGACCACAATGAGCAGTTCTTC
NA,TRBJ2-1,TRBV29-1,NA,CSVEQLASYNEQFF,TGCAGCGTTGAACAGCTTGCCTCCTACAATGAGCAGTTCTTC
few,TRBJ1-1,TRBV19,TRBD1,CASSIRGQGRNEAFF,TGTGCCAGTAGTATTCGGGGACAGGGGCGTAATGAAGCTTTCTTT
few,TRBJ2-1,TRBV14,NA,CASSQGLVNEQFF,TGTGCCAGCAGCCAAGGGTTAGTGAATGAGCAGTTCTTC
NA,TRBJ2-7,TRBV7-2,NA,CASSLSPGSQYEQYF,TGTGCCAGCAGCTTGTCCCCAGGATCACAGTACGAGCAGTACTTC
NA,TRBJ1-5,TRBV29-1,NA,CSAGDRFNQPQHF,TGCAGCGCTGGAGACAGGTTCAATCAGCCCCAGCATTTT
NA,TRBJ2-5,TRBV29-1,NA,CSVRGGRYQETQYF,TGCAGCGTTCGCGGGGGCAGGTACCAAGAGACCCAGTACTTC
NA,TRBJ1-5,TRBV29-1,NA,CSVAANGDQPQHF,TGCAGCGTTGCCGCCAATGGGGATCAGCCCCAGCATTTT
NA,TRBJ2-7,TRBV7-2,TRBD2,CASSLTGTSGEQQYF,TGTGCCAGCAGCTTAACCGGGACTAGCGGGGAACAGCAGTACTTC
NA,TRBJ1-2,TRBV27,TRBD1,CASSAGQGFGGYTF,TGTGCCAGCTCGGCTGGACAGGGGTTCGGCGGCTACACCTTC
NA,TRBJ2-3,TRBV18,NA,CASSPPGWVSTDTQYF,TGTGCCAGCTCACCACCGGGGTGGGTTAGCACAGATACGCAGTATTTT
few,TRBJ2-7,TRBV7-7,NA,CASPRGCTYEQYF,TGTGCTAGTCCAAGGGGATGTACCTACGAGCAGTACTTC
NA,TRBJ1-4,TRBV6-5,NA,CASTRGESEKLFF,TGTGCCAGCACCCGAGGGGAAAGTGAAAAACTGTTTTTT
few,TRBJ2-1,TRBV9,TRBD2,CASSTLAGGYNEQFF,TGTGCCAGCAGCACCCTAGCGGGGGGATACAATGAGCAGTTCTTC
NA,TRBJ2-2,TRBV20-1,NA,CSASSSGELFF,TGCAGTGCTAGTAGTTCCGGGGAGCTGTTTTTT
few,TRBJ2-1,TRBV7-2,TRBD2,CASSSYGGAFNEQFF,TGTGCCAGCAGCTCCTACGGGGGGGCCTTCAATGAGCAGTTCTTC
NA,TRBJ2-7,TRBV11-2,TRBD1,CASLGQTYEQYF,TGTGCCAGCTTGGGACAGACCTACGAGCAGTACTTC
NA,TRBJ2-3,TRBV9,TRBD2,CASSVEVLAGGRVYF,TGTGCCAGCAGCGTAGAAGTCCTAGCGGGGGGGCGTGTGTATTTT
NA,TRBJ2-7,TRBV4-2,NA,CASSQEAREYEQYF,TGTGCCAGCAGCCAAGAAGCCAGGGAGTACGAGCAGTACTTC
NA,TRBJ2-7,TRBV4-1,TRBD1,CASSQDLGTVIREQYF,TGCGCCAGCAGCCAAGATCTTGGGACAGTGATCCGCGAGCAGTACTTC
NA,TRBJ1-5,TRBV2,NA,CAGAGQRSNQPQHF,TGTGCCGGGGCAGGTCAACGAAGTAATCAGCCCCAGCATTTT
NA,TRBJ2-2,TRBV30,TRBD2,CAWSLGLGDTGELFF,TGTGCCTGGAGCTTGGGACTAGGAGACACCGGGGAGCTGTTTTTT
few,TRBJ2-2,TRBV5-1,NA,CASSLAGRGGPTGSTGELFF,TGCGCCAGCAGCTTGGCCGGGCGGGGCGGACCGACGGGTAGCACCGGGGAGCTGTTTTTT
NA,TRBJ2-1,TRBV14,TRBD1,CASSQAYGTGFWNEQFF,TGTGCCAGCAGCCAAGCATACGGGACAGGGTTCTGGAATGAGCAGTTCTTC
NA,TRBJ2-5,TRBV29-1,NA,CSVADETQYF,TGCAGCGTTGCGGACGAGACCCAGTACTTC
NA,TRBJ1-5,TRBV15,NA,CATSGTHISNQPQHF,TGTGCCACCAGCGGGACCCACATTAGCAATCAGCCCCAGCATTTT
NA,TRBJ1-6,TRBV7-9,NA,CASSSRAGADSPLHF,TGTGCCAGCAGCTCCCGGGCAGGCGCCGATTCACCCCTCCACTTT
NA,TRBJ1-3,TRBV28,NA,CASSPGVRGNTIYF,TGTGCCAGCAGTCCGGGGGTTCGTGGAAACACCATATATTTT
few,TRBJ1-4,TRBV4-3,NA,CASSRQHRTNEKLFF,TGCGCCAGCAGCCGCCAGCATCGTACTAATGAAAAACTGTTTTTT
NA,TRBJ2-1,TRBV30,NA,CAWSGGKLGNEQFF,TGTGCCTGGAGTGGGGGGAAATTAGGCAATGAGCAGTTCTTC
few,TRBJ1-1,TRBV10-3,TRBD1,CAISRDRGEAFF,TGTGCCATCAGTAGGGACAGGGGTGAAGCTTTCTTT
NA,TRBJ2-4,TRBV25-1,NA,CASSQPGHGNIQYF,TGTGCCAGCAGTCAGCCGGGACACGGAAACATTCAGTACTTC
NA,TRBJ2-6,TRBV20-1,NA,CSFSGANVLTF,TGCAGTTTTTCTGGGGCCAACGTCCTGACTTTC
few,TRBJ2-3,TRBV4-2,NA,CASSQSLRADTQYF,TGTGCCAGCAGCCAAAGTTTGCGCGCAGATACGCAGTATTTT
NA,TRBJ1-2,TRBV29-1,NA,CSAERGTGYGYTF,TGCAGCGCCGAGAGGGGTACAGGGTATGGCTACACCTTC
few,TRBJ1-2,TRBV29-1,NA,CSANTGVGGYTF,TGCAGCGCCAATACAGGAGTTGGAGGCTACACCTTC
few,TRBJ2-1,TRBV5-1,NA,CASRSRTNWDNEQFF,TGCGCCAGCAGGAGTAGAACTAATTGGGACAATGAGCAGTTCTTC
few,TRBJ2-4,TRBV5-6,NA,CASSLKTASRGYIQYF,TGTGCCAGCAGCTTAAAGACCGCCTCCAGGGGTTACATTCAGTACTTC